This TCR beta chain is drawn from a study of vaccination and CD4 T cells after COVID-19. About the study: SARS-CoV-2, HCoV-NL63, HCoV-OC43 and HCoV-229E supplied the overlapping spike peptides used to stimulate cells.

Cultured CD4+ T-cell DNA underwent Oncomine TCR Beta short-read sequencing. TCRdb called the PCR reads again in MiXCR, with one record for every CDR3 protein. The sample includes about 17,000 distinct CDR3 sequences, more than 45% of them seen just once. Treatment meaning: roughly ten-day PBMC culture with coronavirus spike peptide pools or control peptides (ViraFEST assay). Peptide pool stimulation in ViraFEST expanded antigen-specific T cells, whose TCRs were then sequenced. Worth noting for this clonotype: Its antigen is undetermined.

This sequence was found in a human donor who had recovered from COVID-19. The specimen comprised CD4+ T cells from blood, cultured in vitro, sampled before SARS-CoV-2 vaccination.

This CDR3 is CASSFANRESYEQYF. As DNA, the CDR3 is TGTGCCAGCAGTTTTGCGAACCGCGAGTCCTACGAGCAGTACTTC. The V call is TRBV27, the J call TRBJ2-7; D not certain. CDR3 length: 15 residues. Germline assignment: CDR1 MNHEY and CDR2 SMNVEV (reference sequence). The V and J ends lost 3 bases and 1 base respectively, with 13 bases between them.